The rows below give T cell receptor beta chains drawn from one sample of a study of blood T cell repertoires in COVID-19. Sequencing used immunoSEQ multiplex PCR; TCRdb keeps in-frame clones, though not all of them. The top ten hold about 5% of the sample, which has 200,000 to 250,000 clones, 75% to 90% seen once. The source material was peripheral blood. The receptors come from a woman in her forties with acute or convalescent COVID-19. CDR3s include the opening cysteine and the closing phenylalanine or tryptophan. D genes are given only for firm matches. The listing skips clone size in some rows; elsewhere it reads once, few, many or a size class.

j_call: TRBJ1-3; v_call: TRBV18; clone_size: NA; d_call: TRBD1; cdr3_aa: CASSPGTASGNTIYF; cdr3_nt: TGTGCCAGCTCACCCGGGACAGCCTCTGGAAACACCATATATTTT
j_call: TRBJ2-3; v_call: TRBV6-5; clone_size: NA; d_call: TRBD1; cdr3_aa: CASTPGTATDTQYF; cdr3_nt: TGTGCCAGCACCCCCGGGACAGCGACAGATACGCAGTATTTT
j_call: TRBJ1-3; v_call: TRBV15; clone_size: NA; d_call: NA; cdr3_aa: CATSRDREGSGNTIYF; cdr3_nt: TGTGCCACCAGCAGAGATCGGGAGGGGTCTGGAAACACCATATATTTT
j_call: TRBJ1-1; v_call: TRBV19; clone_size: NA; d_call: NA; cdr3_aa: CASSITRGIPAFF; cdr3_nt: TGTGCCAGTAGTATAACTAGAGGGATCCCGGCTTTCTTT
j_call: TRBJ2-3; v_call: TRBV30; clone_size: NA; d_call: NA; cdr3_aa: CAWATGRVGDTQYF; cdr3_nt: TGTGCCTGGGCTACAGGGAGGGTGGGAGATACGCAGTATTTT
j_call: TRBJ2-5; v_call: TRBV5-1; clone_size: NA; d_call: NA; cdr3_aa: CASSAGDGYETQYF; cdr3_nt: TGCGCCAGCAGCGCCGGGGATGGCTACGAGACCCAGTACTTC
j_call: TRBJ1-1; v_call: TRBV6-5; clone_size: NA; d_call: TRBD1; cdr3_aa: CASSPVDRATEAFF; cdr3_nt: TGTGCCAGCAGCCCCGTCGACAGGGCCACTGAAGCTTTCTTT
j_call: TRBJ2-3; v_call: TRBV24-1; clone_size: NA; d_call: NA; cdr3_aa: CATSDLRQGYPTDTQYF; cdr3_nt: TGTGCCACCAGTGATTTGAGGCAGGGCTACCCCACAGATACGCAGTATTTT
j_call: TRBJ2-5; v_call: TRBV11-3; clone_size: NA; d_call: TRBD1; cdr3_aa: CASSPGQGGETQYF; cdr3_nt: TGTGCCAGCAGCCCCGGACAGGGGGGTGAGACCCAGTACTTC
j_call: TRBJ1-2; v_call: TRBV5-1; clone_size: NA; d_call: NA; cdr3_aa: CASSLDSGYGYTF; cdr3_nt: TGCGCCAGCAGCTTGGACTCAGGGTATGGCTACACCTTC
j_call: TRBJ1-1; v_call: TRBV5-1; clone_size: NA; d_call: TRBD1; cdr3_aa: CASSLVRGRGLNTEAFF; cdr3_nt: TGCGCCAGCAGCTTGGTAAGGGGGCGCGGTTTGAACACTGAAGCTTTCTTT
j_call: TRBJ2-5; v_call: TRBV2; clone_size: NA; d_call: TRBD1; cdr3_aa: CASNGQVKETQYF; cdr3_nt: TGTGCCAGCAACGGACAGGTCAAGGAGACCCAGTACTTC
j_call: TRBJ1-1; v_call: TRBV6-1; clone_size: once; d_call: TRBD1; cdr3_aa: CASSEKTGHEAFF; cdr3_nt: TGTGCCAGCAGTGAAAAGACAGGGCATGAAGCTTTCTTT
j_call: TRBJ2-5; v_call: TRBV7-9; clone_size: NA; d_call: NA; cdr3_aa: CASSLEGAKETQYF; cdr3_nt: TGTGCCAGCAGCTTAGAAGGGGCGAAGGAGACCCAGTACTTC
j_call: TRBJ1-1; v_call: TRBV27; clone_size: NA; d_call: NA; cdr3_aa: CASTLTPNTEAFF; cdr3_nt: TGTGCCAGCACCTTAACACCGAACACTGAAGCTTTCTTT
j_call: TRBJ2-5; v_call: TRBV5-4; clone_size: NA; d_call: TRBD2; cdr3_aa: CASSLTSGGGKETQYF; cdr3_nt: TGTGCCAGCAGCTTGACTAGCGGGGGGGGGAAAGAGACCCAGTACTTC
j_call: TRBJ2-2; v_call: TRBV5-4; clone_size: NA; d_call: NA; cdr3_aa: CASSLEGGIGELFF; cdr3_nt: TGTGCCAGCAGCTTGGAGGGGGGGATCGGGGAGCTGTTTTTT
j_call: TRBJ1-6; v_call: TRBV2; clone_size: NA; d_call: TRBD1; cdr3_aa: CASSPLDRETSPLHF; cdr3_nt: TGTGCCAGCAGCCCCCTGGACAGGGAAACTTCACCCCTCCACTTT
j_call: TRBJ1-1; v_call: TRBV15; clone_size: once; d_call: TRBD1; cdr3_aa: CATSTWWDRVTEAFF; cdr3_nt: TGTGCCACCAGCACTTGGTGGGACAGGGTCACTGAAGCTTTCTTT
j_call: TRBJ1-5; v_call: TRBV2; clone_size: NA; d_call: NA; cdr3_aa: CASSYEGINQPQHF; cdr3_nt: TGTGCCAGCAGTTACGAGGGCATCAATCAGCCCCAGCATTTT
j_call: TRBJ2-3; v_call: TRBV7-2; clone_size: NA; d_call: TRBD2; cdr3_aa: CASSLLGSGVHTDTQYF; cdr3_nt: TGTGCCAGCAGCCTCCTTGGTAGCGGGGTCCACACAGATACGCAGTATTTT
j_call: TRBJ1-1; v_call: TRBV29-1; clone_size: NA; d_call: TRBD1; cdr3_aa: CSVDRPDRVNTEAFF; cdr3_nt: TGCAGCGTTGATCGCCCGGACAGGGTAAACACTGAAGCTTTCTTT
j_call: TRBJ2-5; v_call: TRBV6-6; clone_size: NA; d_call: TRBD2; cdr3_aa: CASSSTSVEETQYF; cdr3_nt: TGTGCCAGCAGCTCGACTAGCGTCGAAGAGACCCAGTACTTC
j_call: TRBJ1-3; v_call: TRBV19; clone_size: NA; d_call: TRBD1; cdr3_aa: CASSLRQGRAGNTIYF; cdr3_nt: TGTGCCAGTAGTCTTCGACAGGGGAGGGCTGGAAACACCATATATTTT
j_call: TRBJ1-2; v_call: TRBV6-5; clone_size: NA; d_call: NA; cdr3_aa: CASSLQDSFYGYTF; cdr3_nt: TGTGCCAGCAGCCTACAGGACAGCTTCTATGGCTACACCTTC
j_call: TRBJ1-2; v_call: TRBV7-4; clone_size: few; d_call: TRBD1; cdr3_aa: CASSLAGDRGYGYTF; cdr3_nt: TGTGCCAGCAGCTTAGCGGGAGACAGGGGCTATGGCTACACCTTC
j_call: TRBJ1-1; v_call: TRBV27; clone_size: NA; d_call: TRBD1; cdr3_aa: CASSSQGANTEAFF; cdr3_nt: TGTGCCAGCAGTTCACAGGGGGCTAACACTGAAGCTTTCTTT
j_call: TRBJ1-1; v_call: TRBV27; clone_size: NA; d_call: TRBD1; cdr3_aa: CASRLGQTNTEAFF; cdr3_nt: TGTGCCAGCAGACTGGGACAGACGAACACTGAAGCTTTCTTT
j_call: TRBJ1-2; v_call: TRBV9; clone_size: NA; d_call: TRBD1; cdr3_aa: CASSQYGTALGYTF; cdr3_nt: TGTGCCAGCAGCCAGTATGGGACAGCACTTGGCTACACCTTC
j_call: TRBJ2-1; v_call: TRBV24-1; clone_size: NA; d_call: NA; cdr3_aa: CATSDPRGDNEQFF; cdr3_nt: TGTGCCACCAGTGATCCCAGGGGGGACAATGAGCAGTTCTTC
j_call: TRBJ2-3; v_call: TRBV7-6; clone_size: NA; d_call: NA; cdr3_aa: CASSFGGGYTDTQYF; cdr3_nt: TGTGCCAGCAGCTTTGGCGGAGGGTACACAGATACGCAGTATTTT
j_call: TRBJ2-3; v_call: TRBV7-9; clone_size: NA; d_call: TRBD2; cdr3_aa: CASSLVIAGLTDTQYF; cdr3_nt: TGTGCCAGCAGCTTAGTGATAGCGGGCCTCACAGATACGCAGTATTTT
j_call: TRBJ1-1; v_call: TRBV20-1; clone_size: once; d_call: NA; cdr3_aa: CSASSDRVNTEAFF; cdr3_nt: TGCAGTGCTAGTTCCGACAGAGTGAACACTGAAGCTTTCTTT
j_call: TRBJ1-1; v_call: TRBV7-2; clone_size: NA; d_call: NA; cdr3_aa: CASSLRTEAFF; cdr3_nt: TGTGCCAGCAGCTTGAGGACAGAAGCTTTCTTT
j_call: TRBJ2-1; v_call: TRBV3-1/TRBV3-2; clone_size: NA; d_call: TRBD2; cdr3_aa: CASSQGGGGRNEQFF; cdr3_nt: TGTGCCAGCAGCCAAGGAGGCGGGGGGAGGAATGAGCAGTTCTTC
j_call: TRBJ1-1; v_call: TRBV30; clone_size: NA; d_call: NA; cdr3_aa: CAWKSEELDTEAFF; cdr3_nt: TGTGCCTGGAAAAGTGAGGAATTGGACACTGAAGCTTTCTTT
j_call: TRBJ1-1; v_call: TRBV15; clone_size: NA; d_call: NA; cdr3_aa: CATSHQGWNTEAFF; cdr3_nt: TGTGCCACCAGTCATCAGGGGTGGAACACTGAAGCTTTCTTT
j_call: TRBJ2-3; v_call: TRBV5-4; clone_size: NA; d_call: NA; cdr3_aa: CASSLVPGAPFTDTQYF; cdr3_nt: TGTGCCAGCAGCTTGGTGCCAGGGGCCCCGTTCACAGATACGCAGTATTTT
j_call: TRBJ1-5; v_call: TRBV4-2; clone_size: NA; d_call: NA; cdr3_aa: CASSLVGEVVGQPQHF; cdr3_nt: TGTGCCAGCAGCCTTGTGGGGGAGGTCGTCGGTCAGCCCCAGCATTTT
j_call: TRBJ1-6; v_call: TRBV11-2; clone_size: NA; d_call: TRBD1; cdr3_aa: CASSLRTGGGSSPLHF; cdr3_nt: TGTGCCAGCAGCTTGCGGACAGGGGGCGGAAGTTCACCCCTCCACTTT
j_call: TRBJ2-1; v_call: TRBV2; clone_size: once; d_call: NA; cdr3_aa: CASNRYGEQFF; cdr3_nt: TGTGCCAGCAACAGATATGGTGAGCAGTTCTTC
j_call: TRBJ2-1; v_call: TRBV6-5; clone_size: NA; d_call: TRBD2; cdr3_aa: CAFRTSGAYNEQFF; cdr3_nt: TGTGCCTTTCGGACTAGCGGGGCCTACAATGAGCAGTTCTTC
j_call: TRBJ1-1; v_call: TRBV10-3; clone_size: NA; d_call: NA; cdr3_aa: CAISESEDGAFF; cdr3_nt: TGTGCCATCAGTGAGTCGGAGGACGGGGCTTTCTTT
j_call: TRBJ1-6; v_call: TRBV7-2; clone_size: NA; d_call: NA; cdr3_aa: CASSLRTGNSPLHF; cdr3_nt: TGTGCCAGCAGCTTGAGGACGGGGAATTCACCCCTCCACTTT
j_call: TRBJ1-1; v_call: TRBV3-1/TRBV3-2; clone_size: NA; d_call: NA; cdr3_aa: CASSQTVMNTEAFF; cdr3_nt: TGTGCCAGCAGCCAGACAGTGATGAACACTGAAGCTTTCTTT
j_call: TRBJ1-1; v_call: TRBV7-2; clone_size: few; d_call: NA; cdr3_aa: CASSPLTGRREAFF; cdr3_nt: TGTGCCAGCAGCCCACTAACAGGGCGGAGGGAAGCTTTCTTT
j_call: TRBJ1-2; v_call: TRBV11-1; clone_size: NA; d_call: TRBD1; cdr3_aa: CASSAGQVAHGYTF; cdr3_nt: TGTGCCAGCAGTGCGGGACAGGTCGCTCATGGCTACACCTTC
j_call: TRBJ1-2; v_call: TRBV25-1; clone_size: NA; d_call: TRBD1; cdr3_aa: CASQQGASYGYTF; cdr3_nt: TGTGCCAGTCAACAGGGGGCGTCCTATGGCTACACCTTC